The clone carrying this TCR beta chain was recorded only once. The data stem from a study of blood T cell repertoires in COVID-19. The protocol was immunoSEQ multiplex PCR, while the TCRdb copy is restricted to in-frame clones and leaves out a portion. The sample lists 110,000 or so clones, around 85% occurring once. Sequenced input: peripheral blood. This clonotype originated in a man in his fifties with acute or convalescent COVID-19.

CDR3 region: CASSLGQVLFF. DNA of the CDR3: TGTGCCAGCAGCTTAGGTCAGGTCCTGTTTTTT. V and J are TRBV11-2 and TRBJ1-4; D gene unclear. The CDR3 loop spans 11 amino acids. V lost 1 base and J 14 bases, leaving 8 bases between the germline ends. Per germline, CDR1 SGHAT and CDR2 FQNNGV.